Shown below are 24 T cell receptor beta chains from a single sample sequenced in a study of T cells in Graves' hyperthyroidism and ophthalmopathy. TCR beta CDR3 sequences were amplified from RNA transcripts. Initially, a first-round RT-PCR of the TCR CDR3 employed the HTBI primer set. Each CDR3 protein gets one entry after TCRdb re-called the multiplex PCR reads with MiXCR. The sample yields about 400,000 distinct CDR3 sequences, 14% seen once. Sequencing was carried out using blood. These receptors all come from a woman aged 25-40 years with Graves' ophthalmopathy.

This clonotype was counted at least ten times. The chain recombines TRBV7-2 with TRBJ1-2, with D perhaps TRBD1 (5 bases). This CDR3 region has 14 residues. Looked up from germline, CDR1 is SGHTA and CDR2 is FQGNSA. Trimming took 11 bases from V and 1 from J, leaving 17 bases between them. The CDR3 sequence is CAARGGKSNYGYTF. In nucleotides, the CDR3 is TGTGCCGCCCGGGGGGGAAAGAGTAACTATGGCTACACCTTC.

Many counts were recorded for this clonotype. The chain is built from TRBV20-1 and TRBJ1-5; 10 positions agree with TRBD1. Germline assignment: CDR1 DFQATT and CDR2 SNEGSKA (reference sequence). The CDR3 consists of 14 residues. V was clipped by 0 bases and J by 7 bases; unmatched bases: 3. The CDR3, as DNA: TGCAGTGCTAGAGAGACAGGGGGCGGGCAGCCCCAGCATTTT. It yields the protein CSARETGGGQPQHF.

This clonotype was counted many times. This chain uses TRBV5-5 with TRBJ1-6; TRBD1 matches 7 bases. The ends lost 0 bases at V and 10 bases at J; junction bases unmatched: 19. Germline V gene data show CDR1 as SGHKS and CDR2 as YYEKEE (reference sequence). The CDR3 totals 19 residues. This CDR3 is CASSLATQGTPDIRSPLHF. CDR3 coding DNA: TGTGCCAGCAGCTTGGCCACACAGGGGACCCCCGACATTCGGTCACCCCTCCACTTT.

This clonotype appeared many times. This chain uses TRBV9 with TRBJ2-7; tentatively, D is TRBD2 (6 bases). CDR1 and CDR2 (germline): SGDLS, YYNGEE. V was shortened by 4 bases and J by 0 bases, with 11 bases between the two germline ends. CDR3 length equals 14 residues. In DNA form, the CDR3 reads TGTGCCAGCAGCACCCGGGAGTACTCCTACGAGCAGTACTTC. This translates into CASSTREYSYEQYF.

This chain uses TRBV9 with TRBJ2-1; 10 bases are a match to TRBD2. V shed 7 bases and J 4 bases; nucleotides not matched to a gene: 26. This CDR3 is built from 21 residues. Germline CDR1 reads SGDLS; CDR2 reads YYNGEE. The CDR3 loop is CASGPGALSGGYNPLYNEQFF. As DNA, the CDR3 is TGTGCCAGCGGCCCGGGTGCTCTTAGCGGGGGGTACAACCCTCTATACAATGAGCAGTTCTTC.

To note about this clonotype: Its ends do not fully match the called genes, so a read error is possible. V gene TRBV18 combines with J gene TRBJ2-2, with D unresolved. Per germline, CDR1 KGHSH and CDR2 LQKENI. The CDR3 sequence is 16 residues long. In DNA, the CDR3 is TGTGCCAACTCAGACCTCGCCAGCGCGAACACCGGGGAGCTGTTTTTT. As protein: CANSDLASANTGELFF. The full variable domain, completed using reference TRBV18 and TRBJ2-2, is NAGVMQNPRHLVRRRGQEARLRCSPMKGHSHVYWYRQLPEEGLKFMVYLQKENIIDESGMPKERFSAEFPKEGPSILRIQQVVRGDSAAYFCANSDLASANTGELFFGEGSRLTVL.

This clonotype has ten or more counts. The chain recombines TRBV20-1 with TRBJ2-3; tentative D call: TRBD2 (6 bases). With 5 bases removed from V and 5 bases from J, the gap between germline ends came to 20 bases. CDR3 length: 15 residues. CDR1 DFQATT and CDR2 SNEGSKA come from the germline V gene (reference sequence). The CDR3 DNA reads TGCAGTGCTTCAACCGGGACCCGGGACTTAGATACGCAGTATTTT. It specifies CSASTGTRDLDTQYF.

This clonotype was observed a handful of times. Mismatch with germline at one junction end may stem from a read error. This chain uses TRBV5-1 with TRBJ1-6; the D is unclear. Germline V gene data show CDR1 as SGHRS and CDR2 as YFSETQ. CDR3 length: 16 amino acids. The CDR3 spells CASSLGVSSYNSPPHF. CDR3 in DNA: TGCGCCAGCAGCTTGGGGGTTAGCTCCTATAATTCACCCCCCCACTTT.

This clonotype has a handful of counts. A much larger clonotype is one base distant, so this may be a read error. The gene calls are TRBV3-1 and TRBJ2-1, with a possible D match to TRBD2 (7 bases). The CDR3 contains 15 residues. Germline V gives CDR1 LGHDT, CDR2 YNNKEL (reference sequence). The V gene lost 0 bases and the J gene lost 13 bases, with 19 bases spanning the gap. The CDR3 is CASSQEGGHGETQFF. As DNA, the CDR3 is TGTGCCAGCAGCCAAGAGGGGGGGCATGGAGAGACCCAGTTCTTC.

This chain uses TRBV20-1 with TRBJ2-5; TRBD2 matches at 10 bases. CDR1 is DFQATT and CDR2 is SNEGSKA in the germline V gene (reference sequence). Trimming cost V 3 bases and J 5 bases; bases outside gene matches: 9. The CDR3 spans 15 residues. As DNA, the CDR3 is TGCAGTGCTAGGGGGCTAGCGGGGGTTGGTGAGACCCAGTACTTC. Translated: CSARGLAGVGETQYF.

With regard to this clonotype: A much larger clone differs by one base, so this may be a read error. The chain has TRBV2 and TRBJ1-2, with D possibly TRBD1 on 6 matching bases. The CDR3 runs to 16 residues. CDR1 SNHLY and CDR2 FYNNEI come from the germline V gene. V was shortened by 8 bases and J by 3 bases, with 22 bases between the two germline ends. The CDR3 bases are TGTGCCAGCGGGAACACCCGGGACAACTTTTACTATGGCTACACCTTC. This sequence encodes CASGNTRDNFYYGYTF.

The sample holds a few counts of this clonotype. The chain links TRBV9 to TRBJ1-5, with 8 nucleotides matching TRBD1. CDR1 and CDR2 (germline): SGDLS, YYNGEE. The V and J ends lost 0 bases and 10 bases, in that order; junction bases with no gene match: 3. This CDR3 contains 13 residues. CDR3 DNA: TGTGCCAGCAGCGTAGGACAGGGGCTACCCCAGCATTTT. It specifies CASSVGQGLPQHF.

The chain employs TRBV19 and TRBJ2-7; the D is unclear. Germline V CDR1 and CDR2: LNHDA, SQIVND (reference sequence). The V and J ends lost 1 base and 3 bases respectively, with 7 bases between them. The CDR3 has 13 residues. The CDR3 protein is CASSIAKGYEQYF. The CDR3 region has the DNA TGTGCCAGTAGTATAGCAAAGGGCTACGAGCAGTACTTC. Full variable domain (outside the CDR3, taken from reference TRBV19 and TRBJ2-7): DGGITQSPKYLFRKEGQNVTLSCEQNLNHDAMYWYRQDPGQGLRLIYYSQIVNDFQKGDIAEGYSVSREKKESFPLTVTSAQKNPTAFYLCASSIAKGYEQYFGPGTRLTVT.

This clonotype was counted many times. The chain employs TRBV5-5 and TRBJ2-1; the match to TRBD2 covers 8 bases. The CDR3 length is 16 residues. Trimming cost V 0 bases and J 4 bases; bases outside gene matches: 6. The V gene's germline CDR1 is SGHKS and CDR2 YYEKEE (reference sequence). CDR3 loop: CASSLEAGGKYNEQFF. Here the CDR3 DNA reads TGTGCCAGCAGCTTGGAGGCGGGGGGCAAGTACAATGAGCAGTTCTTC.

This clonotype was recorded a few times. V gene TRBV20-1 combines with J gene TRBJ1-6; D not certain. This CDR3 is 14 amino acids long. Between the trimmed V and J ends, which lost 5 bases and 7 bases, there was a span of 15 bases. Germline CDR1 DFQATT, CDR2 SNEGSKA (reference sequence). The CDR3 DNA is TGCAGTGCTCAAAGACACGGACCAAATTCACCCCTCCACTTT. It yields the protein CSAQRHGPNSPLHF.

The table lists this clonotype with many counts. The V gene is TRBV18, the J gene TRBJ2-5, with a tentative D call TRBD1 (5 bases). This CDR3 region has 15 residues. Germline V lookup: CDR1 KGHSH, CDR2 LQKENI. The V end lost 0 bases, the J end lost 1 base, and 9 bases lay between the germline ends. The CDR3 sequence: CASSPPPGRQETQYF. The CDR3 nucleotides read TGTGCCAGCTCACCACCCCCAGGGCGCCAAGAGACCCAGTACTTC. The entire variable domain, with the rest obtained from reference TRBV18 and TRBJ2-5, is as follows: NAGVMQNPRHLVRRRGQEARLRCSPMKGHSHVYWYRQLPEEGLKFMVYLQKENIIDESGMPKERFSAEFPKEGPSILRIQQVVRGDSAAYFCASSPPPGRQETQYFGPGTRLLVL.

The table lists this clonotype with many counts. The chain combines TRBV11-2 with TRBJ2-6; perhaps TRBD1 as D (5 bases). This CDR3 has 22 amino acids. The germline gives CDR1 SGHAT, CDR2 FQNNGV. V lost 0 bases and J 3 bases, leaving 27 bases between the germline ends. The CDR3 DNA reads as TGTGCCAGCAGCTTAGATCTTCCGCCCGACAGTGCTGTAGTTGGTGGGGCCAACGTCCTGACTTTC. It yields the protein CASSLDLPPDSAVVGGANVLTF.

The chain has TRBV29-1 and TRBJ2-7; 9 positions agree with TRBD2. The length of the CDR3 is 15 residues. V lost 0 bases, J lost 2 bases, and 5 bases stayed unmatched. In germline, CDR1 is SQVTM, CDR2 ANQGSEA. CDR3 coding DNA: TGCAGCGTTGAAGAAGGGGCTAGCGGGGCCTACGAGCAGTACTTC. Protein: CSVEEGASGAYEQYF.

This clonotype was found many times. CDR3 amino acids: CASSEEIPGEKLFF. CDR3 sequence (DNA): TGTGCCAGCAGTGAAGAGATACCGGGTGAAAAACTGTTTTTT. V gene TRBV2 combines with J gene TRBJ1-4; D is unclear. V was shortened by 1 base and J by 7 bases, with 10 bases between the two germline ends. CDR3 length: 14 residues. Germline V lookup: CDR1 SNHLY, CDR2 FYNNEI.

Only a few counts were recorded for this clonotype. This chain links TRBV6-2 or TRBV6-3 with TRBJ2-3, with no clear D. The ends were cut back, 0 bases at V and 0 bases at J, with 10 bases in the middle. This CDR3 is built from 16 residues. CDR1 MNHEY and CDR2 SVGEGT come from the germline V gene. CDR3 in DNA: TGTGCCAGCAGTTACTCTCTTGGCAGAAGCACAGATACGCAGTATTTT. It yields the protein CASSYSLGRSTDTQYF.

About this clonotype itself: At one end the junction does not follow the germline gene, possibly because of a read error. This sequence joins TRBV7-9 and TRBJ2-2; D may be TRBD1 or TRBD2 (6 bases each). Germline CDR1 is SEHNR and CDR2 is FQNEAQ (reference sequence). This CDR3 spans 16 amino acids. For the CDR3, the DNA is TGTGCCAGCAGGTTAGTAAGGGGGGAATACACCGGGGAGCTGTTTTTT. Its protein is CASRLVRGEYTGELFF.

This clonotype was recorded many times. The rearrangement uses TRBV20-1 and TRBJ1-4, with D maybe TRBD1 (5 bases). Germline CDR1 is DFQATT and CDR2 is SNEGSKA (reference sequence). Trimming shortened V by 3 bases and J by 0 bases, and 8 bases separated the two germline ends. This CDR3 has 14 amino acids. CDR3 sequence: CSASMGATNEKLFF. CDR3 bases: TGCAGTGCTAGTATGGGGGCAACTAATGAAAAACTGTTTTTT.

To note about this clonotype: At one boundary the junction diverges from the germline segment, which might be a read error. The V call is TRBV20-1, the J call TRBJ2-1; either TRBD1 or TRBD2 may supply D (5 bases each). The germline V gene encodes CDR1 DFQATT and CDR2 SNEGSKA (reference sequence). The CDR3 runs to 15 residues. The CDR3 region is CGGVEAKRSYNGQFF. The CDR3 DNA follows: TGCGGGGGTGTAGAGGCGAAACGATCCTACAATGGGCAGTTCTTC.

This clonotype was recorded a few times. The V and J genes are TRBV29-1 and TRBJ1-2; 7 positions agree with TRBD1. Trimming at V came to 6 bases and at J to 7 bases, leaving 17 bases not matched to a gene. CDR1 and CDR2 (germline): SQVTM, ANQGSEA. The length of the CDR3 is 15 residues. CDR3 sequence (DNA): TGCAGCGTCGAAATAAACTACAGGGGCCGCTCTGGCTACACCTTC. This codes for CSVEINYRGRSGYTF.